This T cell receptor (beta chain) was identified during a study of PD-L1 blockade in urothelial cancer. Study background: Patients with male sex and bladder-origin urothelial cancer accounted for twenty-five of 29 enrolled. Earlier, patients had received 0 to 3 chemotherapy regimens.

The diagnosis in patients was locally advanced or metastatic urothelial carcinoma. TCRdb's table, derived via immunoSEQ multiplex PCR, lists solely in-frame clones and lacks some. The profile covers around 22,000 clones, with 87% appearing a single time and 3% taken by the ten largest. The CDR3 has 13 amino acids. CDR1 and CDR2 (germline): MDHEN, SYDVKM. Trimming took off 4 bases at V and 4 bases at J, with 10 bases between the two ends. The rearrangement uses TRBV28 and TRBJ1-2; D is possibly TRBD1 (5 bases). This specimen was PBMCs, taken around atezolizumab (anti-PD-L1) treatment. This receptor was taken from a man aged 50 or older with urothelial cancer. CDR3 nucleotide sequence: TGTGCCAGCAGTTCCGAACAGGTCTATGGCTACACCTTC. Residues: CASSSEQVYGYTF.